What follows are 18 T cell receptor beta chains derived from one specimen sequenced in a study of shared clonotypes between healthy human individuals. Measured with immunoSEQ multiplex PCR; TCRdb has only the in-frame clones, and not every one. Of about 2 million clones in the sample, roughly 96% were seen once. Source material: naive CD4+ T cells sorted from blood. Subset given: CD45RA+ positively selected. The receptors here all came from a young man in good health.

The J gene is TRBJ2-5, the V gene TRBV19; maybe TRBD2 (6 bases). The CDR3 is made up of 12 amino acids. CDR1 and CDR2 from the germline V gene are LNHDA and SQIVND (reference sequence). V was cut by 9 bases and J by 5 bases, with 13 bases left in between. The CDR3 DNA reads TGTGCCAGCGGGCCGGGAGAGGAGACCCAGTACTTC. Its protein product is CASGPGEETQYF.

The V call is TRBV4-3, the J call TRBJ2-7, with 9 bases identical to TRBD2. This CDR3 comprises 15 residues. Germline V gene sequence: CDR1 LGHNA, CDR2 YSLEER. Trimming at V came to 5 bases and at J to 6 bases, leaving 11 bases not matched to a gene. CDR3 amino acids: CASSSQAGLAAEQYF. The CDR3 coding sequence is TGCGCCAGCAGCTCTCAGGCGGGACTAGCAGCCGAGCAGTACTTC.

The V and J genes are TRBV7-9 and TRBJ1-4; possibly TRBD1 for D (6 bases). Germline V gene sequence: CDR1 SEHNR, CDR2 FQNEAQ (reference sequence). The CDR3 has 16 amino acids. With 4 bases removed from V and 5 bases from J, the gap between germline ends came to 17 bases. This chain's CDR3 is CASSWGAAGINEKLFF. Written as DNA, the CDR3 is TGTGCCAGCAGCTGGGGGGCGGCAGGGATCAATGAAAAACTGTTTTTT.

The chain combines TRBV15 with TRBJ2-5; D tentatively fits TRBD1 or TRBD2 (6 bases each). Germline V gene lookup returns CDR1 LNHNV and CDR2 YYDKDF (reference sequence). The CDR3 is made up of 15 amino acids. The V and J ends lost 1 base and 1 base respectively, with 10 bases between them. The CDR3 loop is CATSRAPGAQETQYF. DNA for the CDR3: TGTGCCACCAGCAGAGCCCCGGGGGCCCAAGAGACCCAGTACTTC.

This chain joins TRBV7-2 and TRBJ2-3; perhaps TRBD1 as D (6 bases). CDR1 is SGHTA and CDR2 is FQGNSA in the germline V gene. This CDR3 comprises 14 residues. Trimming cost V 4 bases and J 0 bases, with 8 bases left between them. CDR3 sequence (DNA): TGTGCCAGCAGCTCTGACAGGAGCACAGATACGCAGTATTTT. Protein product: CASSSDRSTDTQYF.

The V gene is TRBV6-1, the J gene TRBJ2-5; 12 positions match TRBD1. V lost 6 bases to trimming and J lost 5 bases; unmatched junction nucleotides: 7. The CDR3 is made up of 15 amino acids. In germline, CDR1 is MNHNS, CDR2 SASEGT. CDR3: CASRPGQGARETQYF. The CDR3 region has the DNA TGTGCCAGCAGGCCGGGACAGGGGGCGCGGGAGACCCAGTACTTC.

The chain uses TRBV19 and TRBJ2-2, with 8 bases aligning to TRBD2. Trimming cost V 7 bases and J 0 bases; bases outside gene matches: 4. CDR1 LNHDA and CDR2 SQIVND come from the germline V gene (reference sequence). The CDR3 consists of 15 residues. CDR3 DNA: TGTGCCAGTACACCGGGACTAGCGAACACCGGGGAGCTGTTTTTT. This encodes CASTPGLANTGELFF.

This clone was recorded a few times. This sequence joins TRBV6-1 and TRBJ1-5; 12 bases align to TRBD1. From germline, CDR1 is MNHNS and CDR2 SASEGT. This CDR3 is built from 19 residues. The J segment lost 2 bases and the V segment lost 3 bases, leaving 11 bases of the junction unmatched. The CDR3 region is CASSDRGDRGLRGNQPQHF. The CDR3 bases are TGTGCCAGCAGTGACCGTGGGGACAGGGGGCTTAGGGGCAATCAGCCCCAGCATTTT.

This sequence joins TRBV10-1 and TRBJ1-4; D gene ambiguous. V gave up 3 bases and J gave up 8 bases, with 13 bases separating them. The germline CDR1 and CDR2 sequences are WNHNN and SYGVQD (reference sequence). The CDR3 is 14 amino acids. CDR3 sequence (DNA): TGCGCCAGCAGTGATCCGGGCCATGGGGAAAAACTGTTTTTT. Its protein product is CASSDPGHGEKLFF.

The rearrangement joins TRBV15 to TRBJ2-2; the D is unclear. CDR3 size: 14 residues. Per germline, CDR1 LNHNV and CDR2 YYDKDF (reference sequence). Trimming shortened V by 1 base and J by 6 bases, and 9 bases separated the two germline ends. The CDR3 loop reads CATSRAGQSGELFF. CDR3 coding DNA: TGTGCCACCAGCAGAGCGGGCCAGTCCGGGGAGCTGTTTTTT.

The CDR3 DNA reads TGTGCCAGTAGTACCGAGGCGACCTCCTACGAGCAGTACTTC. This sequence encodes CASSTEATSYEQYF. The chain employs TRBV19 and TRBJ2-7; D gene ambiguous. Looked up from germline, CDR1 is LNHDA and CDR2 is SQIVND (reference sequence). This CDR3 contains 14 residues. The V end lost 4 bases, the J end lost 0 bases, and 10 bases lay between the germline ends.

The chain is built from TRBV4-2 and TRBJ2-7; either TRBD1 or TRBD2 may supply D (5 bases each). The V end lost 1 base, the J end lost 5 bases, and 21 bases lay between the germline ends. Germline assignment: CDR1 LGHNA and CDR2 YNFKEQ. The CDR3 is 17 amino acids. In DNA form, the CDR3 reads TGTGCCAGCAGCCAAGTACTAGGGGCTATCAGTGGACACGAGCAGTACTTC. Its protein product is CASSQVLGAISGHEQYF.

To note about this clone: Other DNA sequences in the same sample also yield this CDR3. The V call is TRBV5-1, the J call TRBJ2-6; no definite D call. CDR1 and CDR2 from the germline V gene are SGHRS and YFSETQ. The V gene lost 2 bases and the J gene lost 1 base, with 7 bases spanning the gap. This CDR3 spans 15 amino acids. DNA of the CDR3: TGCGCCAGCAGCTTAGTCACTTCTGGGGCCAACGTCCTGACTTTC. It encodes CASSLVTSGANVLTF.

The chain carries TRBV5-1 and TRBJ2-5; D remains unclear. V lost 0 bases, J lost 5 bases, and 20 bases lay in between. This CDR3 region has 17 residues. Germline V CDR1 and CDR2: SGHRS, YFSETQ. The CDR3 DNA follows: TGCGCCAGCAGCTTGGTACCGCCAGCTAGGAAGGGTGAGACCCAGTACTTC. Its protein is CASSLVPPARKGETQYF.

The chain couples TRBV6-5 to TRBJ1-2; 9 bases agree with TRBD1. Germline lookup yields CDR1 MNHEY and CDR2 SVGAGI. Trimming removed 7 bases from V and 7 bases from J; junction bases left unmatched: 7. The CDR3 runs to 13 residues. In DNA form, the CDR3 reads TGTGCCAGCACCAATACAGGGGGCGTTGGCTACACCTTC. Protein: CASTNTGGVGYTF.

V is TRBV10-3 and J is TRBJ1-2, with unresolved D. Looked up from germline, CDR1 is ENHRY and CDR2 is SYGVKD. The CDR3 length is 15 residues. Deletions cut 8 bases from V and 6 bases from J, with 22 bases between. The CDR3 DNA sequence: TGTGCCATCGGTCCGGGAGCCCTTTTTGAGGATGGCTACACCTTC. Its translation: CAIGPGALFEDGYTF.

The rearrangement joins TRBV6-5 to TRBJ2-1; TRBD1 matches 10 bases. Looked up from germline, CDR1 is MNHEY and CDR2 is SVGAGI. This CDR3 spans 16 amino acids. The junction had 6 bases not matched to a gene; V was cut back by 0 bases and J by 7 bases. The CDR3 loop is CASSYSLTGGGNEQFF. The CDR3 coding sequence is TGTGCCAGCAGTTACTCGTTGACAGGGGGCGGGAATGAGCAGTTCTTC.

This chain uses TRBV10-3 with TRBJ1-4; possibly TRBD1 for D (6 bases). Trimming took 6 bases from V and 0 from J, leaving 11 bases between them. CDR3 length: 15 amino acids. Germline values: CDR1 ENHRY, CDR2 SYGVKD. CDR3 protein: CAIRTGLATNEKLFF. CDR3 nucleotides: TGTGCCATCAGAACAGGGCTCGCAACTAATGAAAAACTGTTTTTT.